The 22 T cell receptor beta chains below come from one sample, sequenced in a study of CXCR3-negative and CXCR3-positive naive CD8 T cells. Via 5' RACE with UMI labels, TRB cDNA libraries were prepared. TCRdb reprocessed the 5' RACE reads; each CDR3 protein has one entry and no DNA is given. The record lists roughly 100,000 distinct CDR3 sequences, of which the ten most abundant hold roughly 1.1%. What was sequenced was naive CXCR3- CD8+ T cells from blood. Indicated subset: CD45RO-CCR7+CD27+CD95- naive CD8+ T cells lacking CXCR3 (TNR3-). These receptors all come from a human donor in good health. Some clones in this sample may be carry-over from other donors' samples.

The chain links TRBV20-1 to TRBJ2-1; without DNA, the TCRdb call of TRBD2 cannot be checked. The length of the CDR3 is 20 residues. Germline CDR1 DFQATT, CDR2 SNEGSKA (reference sequence). This CDR3 reads CSARGPSVAGGSYSYNEQFF.

The rearrangement links TRBV12-3 or TRBV12-4 to TRBJ1-3. The CDR3 runs to 15 residues. The CDR3 loop reads CASSLAAASGNTIYF.

J is TRBJ2-1 and V is TRBV9; TCRdb calls TRBD1, which cannot be checked without DNA. Germline V gene sequence: CDR1 SGDLS, CDR2 YYNGEE. The CDR3 has 16 amino acids. The CDR3 loop reads CASSVEGGVPYNEQFF.

The chain links TRBV13 to TRBJ2-7; the TCRdb D gene call, TRBD1, has no DNA to confirm it. Germline V CDR1 and CDR2: PRHDT, FYEKMQ (reference sequence). The CDR3 extends over 17 amino acids. CDR3 sequence reads: CASSPPPAGNDSYEQYF.

The chain uses TRBV20-1 and TRBJ1-1. The CDR3 runs to 12 residues. The V gene's germline CDR1 is DFQATT and CDR2 SNEGSKA (reference sequence). The CDR3 loop reads CSARVSVTGAFF.

V gene TRBV4-2 combines with J gene TRBJ1-2. The germline V gene has CDR1 LGHNA and CDR2 YNFKEQ. The CDR3 covers 14 residues. CDR3: CASSQEESNYRYTF.

The rearrangement uses TRBV12-3 or TRBV12-4 and TRBJ2-7. The CDR3 covers 11 residues. CDR3 loop: CASGWAYEQYF.

The chain uses TRBV6-2 or TRBV6-3 and TRBJ2-3; TCRdb selects TRBD2, and the lack of DNA leaves this call unchecked. The CDR3 contains 13 residues. Germline V gene lookup returns CDR1 MNHEY and CDR2 SVGEGT. The CDR3 sequence is CASTGLSTDTQYF.

The V gene is TRBV5-5, the J gene TRBJ1-2. Germline assignment: CDR1 SGHKS and CDR2 YYEKEE (reference sequence). The CDR3 has 15 residues. CDR3 protein: CASSRGQLTNYGYTF.

The V and J genes are TRBV5-1 and TRBJ2-3; TCRdb selects TRBD2, and the lack of DNA leaves this call unchecked. Germline V CDR1 and CDR2: SGHRS, YFSETQ. The CDR3 length is 17 residues. The CDR3: CASSPALRGASTDTQYF.

V is TRBV6-2 or TRBV6-3 and J is TRBJ2-7. The CDR3 runs 11 residues. The germline gives CDR1 MNHEY, CDR2 SVGEGT. CDR3 amino acids: CASSSAHEQYF.

The chain employs TRBV29-1 and TRBJ2-1. Germline CDR1 reads SQVTM; CDR2 reads ANQGSEA. This CDR3 is built from 12 residues. CDR3 sequence: CSVEAATLEQFF.

The chain has TRBV7-2 and TRBJ1-5; the D gene TCRdb calls, TRBD1, cannot be checked with no DNA. The V gene's germline CDR1 is SGHTA and CDR2 FQGNSA. CDR3 length: 12 residues. The CDR3: CASGFRDQPQHF.

The chain carries TRBV29-1 and TRBJ2-7. The CDR3 totals 11 residues. Germline V lookup: CDR1 SQVTM, CDR2 ANQGSEA. CDR3 in amino acids: CSLRVGYEQYF.

V gene TRBV7-3 combines with J gene TRBJ1-5. The CDR3 has 15 residues. Germline assignment: CDR1 SGHTA and CDR2 FQGTGA. This CDR3 reads CATPRTDSGNQPQHF.

The chain's CDR3 is CASSPANQPQHF. The rearrangement links TRBV6-2 or TRBV6-3 to TRBJ1-5. This CDR3 spans 12 amino acids. From germline, CDR1 is MNHEY and CDR2 SVGEGT.

This sequence joins TRBV28 and TRBJ1-2. In germline, CDR1 is MDHEN, CDR2 SYDVKM. The CDR3 loop spans 12 amino acids. This CDR3 reads CASSFTSWGYTF.

The chain uses TRBV15 and TRBJ2-3. Germline lookup yields CDR1 LNHNV and CDR2 YYDKDF (reference sequence). The CDR3 has 14 residues. The CDR3 sequence: CATSRADRTDTQYF.

V and J are TRBV27 and TRBJ2-1; TCRdb calls TRBD1, which cannot be checked without DNA. The CDR3 runs to 17 residues. The germline gives CDR1 MNHEY, CDR2 SMNVEV (reference sequence). The CDR3: CASSLSPREGLYNEQFF.

The J gene is TRBJ2-5, the V gene TRBV29-1; TCRdb's D gene call, TRBD2, goes unchecked for lack of DNA. This CDR3 spans 14 amino acids. Per germline, CDR1 SQVTM and CDR2 ANQGSEA. The CDR3 protein is CSVRGLAGVETQYF.

V gene TRBV4-2 combines with J gene TRBJ1-5. The CDR3 spans 15 residues. Germline V gives CDR1 LGHNA, CDR2 YNFKEQ. The CDR3 loop reads CASSQAERDVEPQHF.

This chain joins TRBV4-3 and TRBJ1-1. This CDR3 is built from 16 residues. Germline V gene sequence: CDR1 LGHNA, CDR2 YSLEER. The CDR3 protein is CASSQDPHGVNTEAFF.